There are a few counts of the clone carrying this T cell receptor (beta chain). CDR3 length: 11 residues. Trimming took off 3 bases at V and 10 bases at J, with 6 bases between the two ends. This sample is part of a study of T cell repertoires in cytomegalovirus infection. Overall study context: Indicated by public TCR beta signatures were CMV infection and matching HLA type.

Via MiXCR, TCRdb re-called the reads, giving one row per CDR3 protein. The table shows around 100,000 distinct CDR3 sequences, with 15% to 20% occurring only once. The sequencing sample was made of PBMCs. The clonotype was recovered from a human donor in good health (CMV status not recorded). Some clones in this sample may be carry-over from other donors' samples. The V gene is TRBV12-3 or TRBV12-4, the J gene TRBJ2-2, with D unclear. CDR3 protein: CASSLDVELFF. In nucleotides, the CDR3 is TGTGCCAGCAGTTTGGACGTGGAGCTGTTTTTT.